The source of this TCR beta chain is a study of cytomegalovirus exposure and HLA in healthy donors. Study-wide context: Among several hundred genotyped donors, around 82% fell in the Caucasian-associated ancestry cluster.

Study-wide results and caveats: Presence/absence analyses rested on an assumption that sequencing depth was roughly uniform across donors. Three CMV-associated chains proved CMV antigen-specific in vitro. Some public TCRs appeared in many individuals, while most sequences were rare.

60 Vbeta and 13 Jbeta primers were used in PCR. Using immunoSEQ multiplex PCR, the repertoire was profiled, and TCRdb retains in-frame clones only, with some absent. Among around 170,000 clones listed, around three quarters were seen once. On this clone: Its antigen is undetermined.

The TCR was taken from a man aged 35 to 55 in good health and CMV-seronegative. The specimen was PBMCs.

The CDR3 nucleotides read TGTGCCAGCAGTGTTGTGCAGGCGAGCTCTGGAAACACCATATATTTT. Its translation: CASSVVQASSGNTIYF. The chain recombines TRBV2 with TRBJ1-3; no reliable D call. CDR1 is SNHLY, CDR2 FYNNEI, per germline. Trimming took off 4 bases at V and 0 bases at J, with 13 bases between the two ends. This CDR3 is built from 16 residues.